This is a list of T cell receptor beta chains from one sample in a study of shared T cell receptors in the human thymus. TCRdb's copy holds only in-frame clones and misses some; the assay was immunoSEQ multiplex PCR. Of 640,000 or so clones in the sample, over 75% were seen once. The same sample was also used in a study of human thymus T cells.

The sequencing sample was made of thymocytes. These receptors all come from a boy in the first two years of life with a congenital heart defect. Each CDR3 is given with its conserved first and last residue. D genes are given only for firm matches. Only some rows state a clone size, as once, few, many or a class for expanded clones.

v_gene: TRBV5-6
abundance: -
j_gene: TRBJ1-1
d_gene: TRBD1
CDR3nt: TGTGCCAGCAGCAACCCGACAGGGGACACTGAAGCTTTCTTT
CDR3aa: CASSNPTGDTEAFF

v_gene: TRBV4-3
abundance: once
j_gene: TRBJ2-5
d_gene: -
CDR3nt: TGCGCCAGCAGCCAAGATAGGCAGGGTGGGGAGACCCAGTACTTC
CDR3aa: CASSQDRQGGETQYF

v_gene: TRBV30
abundance: -
j_gene: TRBJ1-2
d_gene: TRBD1
CDR3nt: TGTGCCTGGAGTAGAGGAGGGACAGGGAAAAGAGGCTACACCTTC
CDR3aa: CAWSRGGTGKRGYTF

v_gene: TRBV4-1
abundance: -
j_gene: TRBJ2-7
d_gene: -
CDR3nt: TGCGCCAGCAGCCAAGGGTTCGTCTCGACTGCCGCTACCTACGAGCAGTACTTC
CDR3aa: CASSQGFVSTAATYEQYF

v_gene: TRBV7-9
abundance: -
j_gene: TRBJ1-4
d_gene: TRBD1
CDR3nt: TGTGCCAGCAGCTGGAAGAGGGACAGGAAAAAGGAAAAACTGTTTTTT
CDR3aa: CASSWKRDRKKEKLFF

v_gene: TRBV5-6
abundance: -
j_gene: TRBJ1-1
d_gene: TRBD1
CDR3nt: TGTGCCAGCAGCCAGTCCGGGACAGGGTTTTCCCCTGTTGAAGCTTTCTTT
CDR3aa: CASSQSGTGFSPVEAFF

v_gene: TRBV6-6
abundance: few
j_gene: TRBJ1-5
d_gene: TRBD1
CDR3nt: TGTGCCAGCAGTTACGGTGACAGGGTGGGACAGCCCCAGCATTTT
CDR3aa: CASSYGDRVGQPQHF

v_gene: TRBV18
abundance: -
j_gene: TRBJ2-7
d_gene: -
CDR3nt: TGTGCCAGCTCAGGCGGGGGCACCTACGAGCAGTACTTC
CDR3aa: CASSGGGTYEQYF

v_gene: TRBV4-1
abundance: -
j_gene: TRBJ2-7
d_gene: TRBD2
CDR3nt: TGCGCCAGCAGCCAAGTCGGACTAGCGGGAGCTTACGAGCAGTACTTC
CDR3aa: CASSQVGLAGAYEQYF

v_gene: TRBV2
abundance: -
j_gene: TRBJ2-7
d_gene: -
CDR3nt: TGTGCCAGCAAAAAACAGGGAAGGGAGCAGTACTTC
CDR3aa: CASKKQGREQYF

v_gene: TRBV5-1
abundance: -
j_gene: TRBJ2-3
d_gene: TRBD2
CDR3nt: TGCGCCAGCAGCTTGTATCTTGGGGGGGTCGCGAAGGGAGATACGCAGTATTTT
CDR3aa: CASSLYLGGVAKGDTQYF

v_gene: TRBV27
abundance: -
j_gene: TRBJ1-3
d_gene: -
CDR3nt: TGTGCCAGCAGCCCGACACGGCAGGGGACTGGAAACACCATATATTTT
CDR3aa: CASSPTRQGTGNTIYF

v_gene: TRBV20-1
abundance: -
j_gene: TRBJ2-3
d_gene: -
CDR3nt: TGCAGTGTTCCGGGAACAGATACGCAGTATTTT
CDR3aa: CSVPGTDTQYF

v_gene: TRBV9
abundance: -
j_gene: TRBJ2-3
d_gene: -
CDR3nt: TGTGCCAGCAGCATTCGCGGGATCCCGGGCACAGATACGCAGTATTTT
CDR3aa: CASSIRGIPGTDTQYF

v_gene: TRBV10-2
abundance: -
j_gene: TRBJ2-5
d_gene: TRBD2
CDR3nt: TGCGCCAGCAGGGGGGGGATAACGGGGACCCAGTACTTC
CDR3aa: CASRGGITGTQYF

v_gene: TRBV9
abundance: -
j_gene: TRBJ2-7
d_gene: -
CDR3nt: TGTGCCAGCAGCGTAGAGTCTAGCGACAGCCTCACCCACGAGCAGTACTTC
CDR3aa: CASSVESSDSLTHEQYF

v_gene: TRBV6-5
abundance: -
j_gene: TRBJ2-5
d_gene: TRBD2
CDR3nt: TGTGCCAGCAGTCCCGCTAGGGGACTAGGAGAGACCCAGTACTTC
CDR3aa: CASSPARGLGETQYF

v_gene: TRBV23-1
abundance: -
j_gene: TRBJ1-5
d_gene: -
CDR3nt: TGCGCCAGCACGTGGTCCTCTGAATCAGAAGATGGCAATCAGCCCCAGCATTTT
CDR3aa: CASTWSSESEDGNQPQHF

v_gene: TRBV28
abundance: -
j_gene: TRBJ2-7
d_gene: -
CDR3nt: TGTGCCAGCAGTGTCGGGGTCGAGCAGTACTTC
CDR3aa: CASSVGVEQYF

v_gene: TRBV6-6
abundance: -
j_gene: TRBJ2-5
d_gene: TRBD1
CDR3nt: TGTGCCAGCAGTTCGGACAGGGGGTTGTTATGGACCCAGTACTTC
CDR3aa: CASSSDRGLLWTQYF

v_gene: TRBV4-1
abundance: -
j_gene: TRBJ1-2
d_gene: TRBD1
CDR3nt: TGCGCCAGCAGCCAAGATCGGGGGAAGGACAGGGATGGCTACACCTTC
CDR3aa: CASSQDRGKDRDGYTF

v_gene: TRBV6-5
abundance: -
j_gene: TRBJ2-1
d_gene: -
CDR3nt: TGTGCCAGCAGTTACTCGAATTCGAGGAAGGATGAGCAGTTCTTC
CDR3aa: CASSYSNSRKDEQFF

v_gene: TRBV30
abundance: -
j_gene: TRBJ1-6
d_gene: -
CDR3nt: TGTGCCTGGAGTCATGGGGCAGGGGCCCCCAATTCACCCCTCCACTTT
CDR3aa: CAWSHGAGAPNSPLHF

v_gene: TRBV7-2
abundance: -
j_gene: TRBJ2-3
d_gene: -
CDR3nt: TGTGCCAGCAGCTTAGTGAGCGGGTTTAGCACAGATACGCAGTATTTT
CDR3aa: CASSLVSGFSTDTQYF

v_gene: TRBV25-1
abundance: -
j_gene: TRBJ2-1
d_gene: TRBD1
CDR3nt: TGTGCCAGCCTCTTTGGAGTCACCGGGACAGGTGTCAATGAGCAGTTCTTC
CDR3aa: CASLFGVTGTGVNEQFF

v_gene: TRBV5-4
abundance: -
j_gene: TRBJ1-2
d_gene: TRBD1
CDR3nt: TGTGCCAGCAGCTGGTCCCAGGGGGCGCATTTAGGTGGCTACACCTTC
CDR3aa: CASSWSQGAHLGGYTF

v_gene: TRBV30
abundance: -
j_gene: TRBJ1-6
d_gene: -
CDR3nt: TGTGCCTGGAGTGTTAGGGGGTCCTATAATTCACCCCTCCACTTT
CDR3aa: CAWSVRGSYNSPLHF

v_gene: TRBV7-9
abundance: -
j_gene: TRBJ1-3
d_gene: TRBD1
CDR3nt: TGTGCCACCAGTCGGACAGGGGGTGCTATCTCCGGAAACACCATATATTTT
CDR3aa: CATSRTGGAISGNTIYF

v_gene: TRBV7-6
abundance: -
j_gene: TRBJ2-2
d_gene: TRBD2
CDR3nt: TGTGCCAGCAGCTTGGCTAGCGGGGGGGCGGACACCGGGGAGCTGTTTTTT
CDR3aa: CASSLASGGADTGELFF

v_gene: TRBV27
abundance: -
j_gene: TRBJ2-7
d_gene: TRBD2
CDR3nt: TGTGCCAGCAGCCAAGGACTAGCGGGGACCTACGAGCAGTACTTC
CDR3aa: CASSQGLAGTYEQYF

v_gene: TRBV5-1
abundance: -
j_gene: TRBJ1-1
d_gene: -
CDR3nt: TGCGCCAGCAGCTTGCCTGGTCAGGGCGTTTACCGCCAAATAACTGAAGCTTTCTTT
CDR3aa: CASSLPGQGVYRQITEAFF

v_gene: TRBV15
abundance: few
j_gene: TRBJ1-5
d_gene: TRBD1
CDR3nt: TGTGCCACCAGCAGAAAAAGAGGGGGACAGGGGGTCCCTACCTGGAATCAGCCCCAGCATTTT
CDR3aa: CATSRKRGGQGVPTWNQPQHF

v_gene: TRBV28
abundance: -
j_gene: TRBJ2-3
d_gene: TRBD2
CDR3nt: TGTGCCAGCAGTTTACCCCTAACCCGACTAGCGGGAGGCACAGATACGCAGTATTTT
CDR3aa: CASSLPLTRLAGGTDTQYF

v_gene: TRBV13
abundance: -
j_gene: TRBJ1-2
d_gene: TRBD1
CDR3nt: TGTGCCAGCAGCCCCCGGGAGGACAGGGGGGTCCCCTATGGCTACACCTTC
CDR3aa: CASSPREDRGVPYGYTF

v_gene: TRBV29-1
abundance: -
j_gene: TRBJ2-2
d_gene: -
CDR3nt: TGCAGCGTTGGCCCAGGGTCACCCACCGGGGAGCTGTTTTTT
CDR3aa: CSVGPGSPTGELFF

v_gene: TRBV4-3
abundance: -
j_gene: TRBJ1-4
d_gene: TRBD1
CDR3nt: TGCGCCAGCAGCCATGTCCCCGAGACAGGGGTCGAAAAACTGTTTTTT
CDR3aa: CASSHVPETGVEKLFF

v_gene: TRBV6-1
abundance: -
j_gene: TRBJ1-4
d_gene: TRBD1
CDR3nt: TGTGCCAGCAGTGTCCAGGGGGCACGGGCTAATGAAAAACTGTTTTTT
CDR3aa: CASSVQGARANEKLFF

v_gene: TRBV6-6
abundance: -
j_gene: TRBJ2-1
d_gene: -
CDR3nt: TGTGCCAGCAGTTACTCGAAGGGACTTCTTTTCTTC
CDR3aa: CASSYSKGLLFF

v_gene: TRBV5-1
abundance: -
j_gene: TRBJ2-3
d_gene: TRBD2
CDR3nt: TGCGCCAGCACCCCGACTAGCGACAGCACAGATACGCAGTATTTT
CDR3aa: CASTPTSDSTDTQYF

v_gene: TRBV12-5
abundance: -
j_gene: TRBJ2-3
d_gene: -
CDR3nt: TGTGCTAGTGCCCCCGAGGCAGGGATGAAGCTAAGGACAGATACGCAGTATTTT
CDR3aa: CASAPEAGMKLRTDTQYF

v_gene: TRBV29-1
abundance: -
j_gene: TRBJ2-3
d_gene: -
CDR3nt: TGCAGCGTTGAAGATACGATAGTCTTTCGCACAGATACGCAGTATTTT
CDR3aa: CSVEDTIVFRTDTQYF

v_gene: TRBV29-1
abundance: -
j_gene: TRBJ2-5
d_gene: TRBD1
CDR3nt: TGCAGCGTTGACGGGGACAGGGACGGTCGGGAGACCCAGTACTTC
CDR3aa: CSVDGDRDGRETQYF

v_gene: TRBV7-2
abundance: -
j_gene: TRBJ1-5
d_gene: TRBD1
CDR3nt: TGTGCCAGCAGCCGAACAGGGGGCAATCAGCCCCAGCATTTT
CDR3aa: CASSRTGGNQPQHF

v_gene: TRBV5-1
abundance: -
j_gene: TRBJ2-7
d_gene: TRBD2
CDR3nt: TGCGCCAGCAGCTTGAAGACTAGCGGGAAGAGCGAGCAGTACTTC
CDR3aa: CASSLKTSGKSEQYF

v_gene: TRBV5-6
abundance: once
j_gene: TRBJ1-4
d_gene: -
CDR3nt: TGTGCCAGCAGCTTGTTCGCCGGGAATAATGAAAAACTGTTTTTT
CDR3aa: CASSLFAGNNEKLFF

v_gene: TRBV6-5
abundance: -
j_gene: TRBJ1-1
d_gene: TRBD1
CDR3nt: TGTGCCAGCACCGTGACAGGGGGCGCCACTGAAGCTTTCTTT
CDR3aa: CASTVTGGATEAFF